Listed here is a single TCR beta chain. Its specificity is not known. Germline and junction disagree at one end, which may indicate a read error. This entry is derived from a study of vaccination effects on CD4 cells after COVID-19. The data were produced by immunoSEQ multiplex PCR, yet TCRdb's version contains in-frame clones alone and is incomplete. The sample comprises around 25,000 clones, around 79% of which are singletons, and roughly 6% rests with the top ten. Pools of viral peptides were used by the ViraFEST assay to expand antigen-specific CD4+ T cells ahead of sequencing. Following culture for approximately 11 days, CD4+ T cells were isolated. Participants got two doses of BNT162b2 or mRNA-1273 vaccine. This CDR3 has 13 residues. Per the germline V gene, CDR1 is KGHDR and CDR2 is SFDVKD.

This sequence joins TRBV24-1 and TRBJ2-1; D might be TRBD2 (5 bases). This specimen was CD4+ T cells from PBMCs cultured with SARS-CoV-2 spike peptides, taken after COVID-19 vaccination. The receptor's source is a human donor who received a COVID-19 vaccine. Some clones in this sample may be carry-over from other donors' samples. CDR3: CASRSGLNNEQFF. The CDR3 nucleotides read TGTGCCTCCAGGTCTGGACTTAACAATGAGCAGTTCTTC.